The 16 T cell receptor beta chains in this list originate from one sample, sequenced in a study of CD8 T cells in ankylosing spondylitis. TCRdb passed the 5' RACE reads through MiXCR, listing each CDR3 protein once. The table shows 200,000 to 300,000 distinct CDR3 sequences, with roughly 32% occurring only once. Source material: blood, either unsorted or a sorted T cell fraction (not recorded which). These receptors all stem from a male donor with ankylosing spondylitis or in good health (not recorded which).

This clonotype has a handful of counts. The J gene is TRBJ2-7, the V gene TRBV10-3; TRBD1 might be the D (6 bases). The germline gives CDR1 ENHRY, CDR2 SYGVKD. Trimming cost V 10 bases and J 5 bases, with 18 bases left between them. The CDR3 consists of 13 residues. The CDR3 is CANRDKDRNEQYF. The DNA for the CDR3 is TGTGCCAACCGGGACAAGGATCGGAACGAGCAGTACTTC.

The CDR3 is CASSSSRGTETQYF. The CDR3 nucleotides are TGCGCCAGCAGCTCATCGAGGGGAACAGAGACCCAGTACTTC. The rearrangement joins TRBV5-1 to TRBJ2-5; D possibly uses TRBD1 or TRBD2 (5 bases each). The CDR3 is made up of 14 amino acids. V lost 3 bases and J lost 4, with 13 bases in between. Germline V CDR1 and CDR2: SGHRS, YFSETQ.

This clonotype was seen only a few times. The J gene is TRBJ1-5, the V gene TRBV5-1; no clear D. CDR1 is SGHRS and CDR2 is YFSETQ in the germline V gene. The CDR3 totals 13 residues. Trimming cost V 0 bases and J 7 bases, with 8 bases left between them. The CDR3 DNA is TGCGCCAGCAGCTTGGGGTTAGAGCAGCCCCAGCATTTT. Translating it yields CASSLGLEQPQHF.

The chain links TRBV6-1 to TRBJ1-2; D might be TRBD1 (5 bases). The CDR3 length is 16 residues. Trimming pared 1 base from V and 3 bases from J, leaving 15 bases between. From germline, CDR1 is MNHNS and CDR2 SASEGT. The DNA for the CDR3 is TGTGCCAGCAGTGAAGTATGGGGGGATGTGTACTATGGCTACACCTTC. The encoded protein is CASSEVWGDVYYGYTF.

This clonotype was seen a handful of times. DNA for the CDR3: TGTGCCAGCGGCCTTCCGGGGGGAGAGACCCAGTACTTC. Amino acids: CASGLPGGETQYF. The chain couples TRBV6-1 to TRBJ2-5, with 7 positions matching TRBD2. Germline loops: CDR1 MNHNS, CDR2 SASEGT. This CDR3 is 13 amino acids long. V lost 8 bases to trimming and J lost 4 bases; unmatched junction nucleotides: 7.

This clonotype has just a few counts. The chain combines TRBV12-3 or TRBV12-4 with TRBJ2-5; 7 nucleotides agree with TRBD1. V lost 7 bases to trimming and J lost 5 bases; unmatched junction nucleotides: 13. The CDR3 runs 15 residues. The CDR3, as DNA: TGTGCCAGCAAACTTTGGGACAGTGGCCGGGAGACCCAGTACTTC. Its translation is CASKLWDSGRETQYF.

There are a few counts of this clonotype. The chain links TRBV29-1 to TRBJ2-7, with TRBD1 identical over 7 bases. V trimming: 7 bases; J trimming: 2 bases; junction bases outside the gene matches: 11. The CDR3 covers 14 residues. Germline V gene sequence: CDR1 SQVTM, CDR2 ANQGSEA. The CDR3 region is CSAKGDRAPYEQYF. The DNA for the CDR3 is TGCAGCGCAAAAGGAGACAGGGCGCCCTACGAGCAGTACTTC.

This clonotype was recorded at least ten times. V usage is TRBV6-4 and J usage is TRBJ2-2; D may be TRBD1 or TRBD2 (5 bases each). V lost 3 bases, J lost 5 bases, and 7 bases lay in between. The germline CDR1 and CDR2 sequences are MRHNA and SNTAGT. The CDR3 has 13 residues. In DNA form, the CDR3 reads TGTGCCAGCAGTGAGGGGGAAACCGGGGAGCTGTTTTTT. The encoded protein is CASSEGETGELFF.

This clonotype was seen more than once but under ten times. The J gene is TRBJ1-5, the V gene TRBV10-3, with a tentative D call TRBD1 (5 bases). Germline V lookup: CDR1 ENHRY, CDR2 SYGVKD. The CDR3 contains 14 residues. Deletions cut 2 bases from V and 7 bases from J, with 12 bases between. CDR3 sequence (DNA): TGTGCCATCAGTGAGGAGGGGTTGGGGCAGCCCCAGCATTTT. Protein product: CAISEEGLGQPQHF.

Only a few counts were recorded for this clonotype. This chain's CDR3 is CASSSPTGELFF. DNA of the CDR3: TGCGCCAGCAGCTCTCCCACCGGGGAGCTGTTTTTT. The chain couples TRBV5-1 to TRBJ2-2, with D uncertain. The ends were cut back, 3 bases at V and 4 bases at J, with 4 bases in the middle. Germline V gene lookup returns CDR1 SGHRS and CDR2 YFSETQ. The CDR3 length is 12 residues. Full variable domain (rest looked up from reference TRBV5-1 and TRBJ2-2): KAGVTQTPRYLIKTRGQQVTLSCSPISGHRSVSWYQQTPGQGLQFLFEYFSETQRNKGNFPGRFSGRQFSNSRSEMNVSTLELGDSALYLCASSSPTGELFFGEGSRLTVL.

This clonotype came up a few times. This chain uses TRBV10-3 with TRBJ2-3; D is possibly TRBD2 (5 bases). The V end lost 11 bases, the J end lost 9 bases, and 24 bases lay between the germline ends. CDR1 is ENHRY and CDR2 is SYGVKD in the germline V gene. This CDR3 region has 14 residues. Here the CDR3 reads CASLGGPEGPTQYF. The CDR3 coding sequence is TGTGCCTCTCTCGGCGGACCCGAGGGTCCGACGCAGTATTTT.

V gene TRBV7-9 combines with J gene TRBJ1-1, with D hard to call. The V gene lost 1 base and the J gene lost 1 base, with 13 bases spanning the gap. This CDR3 is built from 16 residues. Per the germline V gene, CDR1 is SEHNR and CDR2 is FQNEAQ (reference sequence). This CDR3 is CASSLEEGTPNTEAFF. As DNA, the CDR3 is TGTGCCAGCAGCTTAGAGGAGGGAACCCCGAACACTGAAGCTTTCTTT.

The rearrangement uses TRBV12-3 or TRBV12-4 and TRBJ1-4; D may be TRBD1 (6 bases). The CDR3 spans 13 residues. Deletions cut 4 bases from V and 7 bases from J, with 10 bases between. CDR3 coding DNA: TGTGCCAGCAGTTGGGGGGCGCGTGAAAAACTGTTTTTT. This sequence encodes CASSWGAREKLFF.

The rearrangement links TRBV29-1 to TRBJ2-3; D is unresolved. V was shortened by 5 bases and J by 0 bases, with 15 bases between the two germline ends. The germline V gene has CDR1 SQVTM and CDR2 ANQGSEA. The CDR3 runs to 15 residues. The CDR3 DNA sequence: TGCAGCGTTCAGCCCCCCCGTGCTAGCACAGATACGCAGTATTTT. It is translated as CSVQPPRASTDTQYF.

This clonotype has a handful of counts. The chain carries TRBV10-3 and TRBJ2-1; D perhaps matches TRBD1 (6 bases). Germline CDR1 and CDR2: ENHRY and SYGVKD. The CDR3 runs 11 residues. The V and J ends lost 10 bases and 6 bases respectively, with 10 bases between them. This CDR3 is CASTTGNEQFF. The CDR3 DNA reads TGTGCCAGCACGACAGGCAATGAGCAGTTCTTC.

The chain is built from TRBV28 and TRBJ2-7; the D gene is possibly TRBD2 (6 bases). Germline assignment: CDR1 MDHEN and CDR2 SYDVKM. The CDR3 runs 14 residues. V gave up 3 bases and J gave up 3 bases, with 12 bases separating them. The CDR3: CASSFQRAVYEQYF. In nucleotides, the CDR3 is TGTGCCAGCAGTTTCCAGCGGGCGGTCTACGAGCAGTACTTC.